This TCR beta chain was sequenced for a study of T cell responses to AZD1222 COVID-19 vaccine. General observations from the study: Recipients of two AZD1222 doses showed rising Spike-specific TCR breadth and depth. The donor group comprised mostly white British people and more females; the analysis possibly underestimated clonal diversity. Spike-spanning, vaccine-associated CD4 TCRs were dominant at 160-218 and 743-854. At baseline, seropositivity was found in only a handful of AZD1222 recipients.

The method was immunoSEQ multiplex PCR; TCRdb's version includes in-frame clones alone and lacks a portion of them. The sample consists of more than 95,000 clones, about 92% of them appearing once. Points on this clone: What it binds is unknown.

Germline lookup yields CDR1 MNHEY and CDR2 SVGAGI. This CDR3 region has 15 residues. Trimming took 6 bases from V and 0 from J, leaving 14 bases between them. The V gene is TRBV6-5, the J gene TRBJ1-1; D ambiguous. The origin of this receptor is an adult in good health. Sequenced here: peripheral blood, sampled on day 0 of AZD1222 vaccination. The CDR3 loop reads CASSPSSFMNTEAFF. CDR3 nucleotides: TGTGCCAGCAGCCCATCGAGCTTTATGAACACTGAAGCTTTCTTT.